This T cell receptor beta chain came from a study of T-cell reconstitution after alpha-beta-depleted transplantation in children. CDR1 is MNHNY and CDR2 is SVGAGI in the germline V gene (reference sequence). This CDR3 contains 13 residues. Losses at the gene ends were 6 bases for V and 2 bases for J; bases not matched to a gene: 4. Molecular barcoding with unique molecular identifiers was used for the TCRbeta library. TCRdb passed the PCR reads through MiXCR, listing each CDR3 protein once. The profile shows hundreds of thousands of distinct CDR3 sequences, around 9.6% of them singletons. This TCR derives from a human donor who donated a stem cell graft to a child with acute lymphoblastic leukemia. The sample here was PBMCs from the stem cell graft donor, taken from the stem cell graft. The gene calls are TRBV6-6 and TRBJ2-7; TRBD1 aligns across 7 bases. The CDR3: CASSHRGTYEQYF. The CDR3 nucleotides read TGTGCCAGCAGCCACAGGGGTACCTACGAGCAGTACTTC.